This TCR beta chain was retrieved from a study of T cell changes during pregnancy in multiple sclerosis. V gave up 11 bases and J gave up 0 bases; unmatched junction bases: 5. The length of the CDR3 is 15 residues. Germline CDR1 is SNHLY and CDR2 is FYNNEI. The data were produced by immunoSEQ multiplex PCR, yet TCRdb's version contains in-frame clones alone and is incomplete. The table has tens of thousands of clones, roughly nine tenths seen once. The sample in question was CD4+ T cells from peripheral blood mononuclear cells, obtained before pregnancy. This clonotype originated in a female donor with multiple sclerosis, enrolled in a pregnancy study. V is TRBV2 and J is TRBJ2-6, with TRBD1 identical over 9 bases. The CDR3 sequence is CAGTTGGSGANVLTF. CDR3 sequence (DNA): TGTGCCGGCACGACAGGGGGCTCTGGGGCCAACGTCCTGACTTTC. Together with reference TRBV2 and TRBJ2-6, the CDR3 gives the full variable domain: EPEVTQTPSHQVTQMGQEVILRCVPISNHLYFYWYRQILGQKVEFLVSFYNNEISEKSEIFDDQFSVERPDGSNFTLKIRSTKLEDSAMYFCAGTTGGSGANVLTFGAGSRLTVL.